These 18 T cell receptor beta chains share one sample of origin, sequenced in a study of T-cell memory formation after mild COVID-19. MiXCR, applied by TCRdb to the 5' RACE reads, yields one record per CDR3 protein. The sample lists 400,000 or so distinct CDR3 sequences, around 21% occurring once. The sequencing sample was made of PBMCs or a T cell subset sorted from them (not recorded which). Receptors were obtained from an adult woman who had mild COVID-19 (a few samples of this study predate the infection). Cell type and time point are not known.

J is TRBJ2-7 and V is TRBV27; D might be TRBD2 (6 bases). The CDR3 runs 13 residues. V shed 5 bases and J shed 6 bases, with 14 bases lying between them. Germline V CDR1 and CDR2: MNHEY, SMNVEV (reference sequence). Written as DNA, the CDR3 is TGTGCCAGCAGTAAAGGGGTCGGGGGCGAGCAGTACTTC. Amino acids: CASSKGVGGEQYF.

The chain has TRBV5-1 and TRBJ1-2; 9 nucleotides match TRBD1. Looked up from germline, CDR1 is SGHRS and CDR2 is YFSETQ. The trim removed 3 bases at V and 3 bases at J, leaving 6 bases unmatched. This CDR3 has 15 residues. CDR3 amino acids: CASSSRTGEDYGYTF. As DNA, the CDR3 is TGCGCCAGCAGCTCCAGGACAGGGGAAGACTATGGCTACACCTTC.

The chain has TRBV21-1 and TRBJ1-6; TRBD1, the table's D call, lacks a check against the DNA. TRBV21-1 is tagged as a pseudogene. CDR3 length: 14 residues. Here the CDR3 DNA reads TGTGCCAGCAGCGGCGACAGGGGGGACTCACCCCTCCACTTT. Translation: CASSGDRGDSPLHF.

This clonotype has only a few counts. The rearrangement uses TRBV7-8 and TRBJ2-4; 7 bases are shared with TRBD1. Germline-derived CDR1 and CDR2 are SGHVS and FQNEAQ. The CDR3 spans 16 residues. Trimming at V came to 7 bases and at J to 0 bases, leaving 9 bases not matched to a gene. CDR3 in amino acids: CASTHRGMLAKNIQYF. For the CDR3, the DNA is TGTGCCAGCACCCACAGGGGCATGCTAGCCAAAAACATTCAGTACTTC.

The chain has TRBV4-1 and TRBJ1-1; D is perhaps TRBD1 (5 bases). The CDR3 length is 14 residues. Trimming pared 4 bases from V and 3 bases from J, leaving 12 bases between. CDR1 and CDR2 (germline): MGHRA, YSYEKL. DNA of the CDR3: TGCGCCAGCAGCCGCGGGGCTCCTGACACTGAAGCTTTCTTT. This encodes CASSRGAPDTEAFF.

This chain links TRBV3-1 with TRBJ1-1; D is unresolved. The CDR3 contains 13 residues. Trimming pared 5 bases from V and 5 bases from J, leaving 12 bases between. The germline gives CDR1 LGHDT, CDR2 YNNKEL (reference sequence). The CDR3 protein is CASSAIGGTEAFF. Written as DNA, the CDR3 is TGTGCCAGCAGCGCCATTGGCGGGACTGAAGCTTTCTTT.

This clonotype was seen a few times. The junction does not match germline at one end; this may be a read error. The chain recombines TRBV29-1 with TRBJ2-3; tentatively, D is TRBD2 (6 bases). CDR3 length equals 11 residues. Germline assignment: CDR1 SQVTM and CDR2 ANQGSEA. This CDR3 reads CSVGSTDTKYF. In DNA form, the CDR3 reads TGCAGCGTCGGGAGCACAGATACGAAGTATTTT.

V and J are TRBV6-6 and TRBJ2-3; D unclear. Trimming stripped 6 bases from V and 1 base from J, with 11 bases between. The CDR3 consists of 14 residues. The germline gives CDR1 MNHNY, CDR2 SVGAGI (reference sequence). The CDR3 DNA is TGTGCCAGCAGCACCGGGCCTCGCACAGATACGCAGTATTTT. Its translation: CASSTGPRTDTQYF.

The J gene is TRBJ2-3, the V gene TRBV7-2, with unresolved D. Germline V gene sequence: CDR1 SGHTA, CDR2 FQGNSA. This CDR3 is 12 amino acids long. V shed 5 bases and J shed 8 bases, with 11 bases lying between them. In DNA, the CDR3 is TGTGCCAGCAGCCCAGTAGGGCGTACGCAGTATTTT. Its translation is CASSPVGRTQYF.

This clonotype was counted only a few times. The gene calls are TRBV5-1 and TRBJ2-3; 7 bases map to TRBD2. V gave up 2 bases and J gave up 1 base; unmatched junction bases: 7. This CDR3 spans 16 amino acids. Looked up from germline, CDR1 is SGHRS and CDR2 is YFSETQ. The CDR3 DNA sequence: TGCGCCAGCAGCTTCCTTGGGGGGGGAGGCACAGATACGCAGTATTTT. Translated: CASSFLGGGGTDTQYF.

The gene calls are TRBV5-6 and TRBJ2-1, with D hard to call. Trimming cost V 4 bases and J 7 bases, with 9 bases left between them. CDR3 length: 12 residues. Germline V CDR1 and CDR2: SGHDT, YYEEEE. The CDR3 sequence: CASSGAVNEQFF. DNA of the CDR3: TGTGCCAGCAGCGGCGCGGTAAATGAGCAGTTCTTC.

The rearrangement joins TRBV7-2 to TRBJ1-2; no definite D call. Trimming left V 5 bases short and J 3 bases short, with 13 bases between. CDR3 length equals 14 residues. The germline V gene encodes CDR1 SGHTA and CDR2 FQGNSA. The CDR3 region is CASSPSRADYGYTF. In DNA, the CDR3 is TGTGCCAGCAGCCCTTCACGAGCCGACTATGGCTACACCTTC.

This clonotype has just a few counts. CDR3 bases: TGTGCCAGCACCTTCGAGGGGACTGAAGCTTTCTTT. This sequence encodes CASTFEGTEAFF. V gene TRBV12-3 or TRBV12-4 combines with J gene TRBJ1-1; D is possibly TRBD1 (5 bases). Trimming removed 7 bases at V and 5 bases at J, with 11 bases between. The CDR3 loop spans 12 amino acids.

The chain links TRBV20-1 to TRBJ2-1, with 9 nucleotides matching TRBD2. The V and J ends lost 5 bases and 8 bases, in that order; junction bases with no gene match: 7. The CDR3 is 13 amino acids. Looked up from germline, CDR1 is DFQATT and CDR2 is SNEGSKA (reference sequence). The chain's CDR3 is CSASGTSYYEQFF. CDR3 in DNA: TGCAGTGCTTCCGGGACTAGCTATTATGAGCAGTTCTTC.

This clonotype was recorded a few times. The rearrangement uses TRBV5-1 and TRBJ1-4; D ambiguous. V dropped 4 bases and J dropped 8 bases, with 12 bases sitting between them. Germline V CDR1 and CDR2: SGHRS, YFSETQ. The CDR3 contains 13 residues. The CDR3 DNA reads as TGCGCCAGCAGCGGCGGCGGTGGGGAAAAACTGTTTTTT. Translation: CASSGGGGEKLFF.

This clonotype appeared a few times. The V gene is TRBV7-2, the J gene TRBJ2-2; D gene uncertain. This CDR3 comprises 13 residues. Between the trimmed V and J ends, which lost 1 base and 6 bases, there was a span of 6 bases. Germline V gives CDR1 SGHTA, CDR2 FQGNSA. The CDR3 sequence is CASSLVGPGELFF. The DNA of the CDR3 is TGTGCCAGCAGCTTAGTCGGTCCCGGGGAGCTGTTTTTT.

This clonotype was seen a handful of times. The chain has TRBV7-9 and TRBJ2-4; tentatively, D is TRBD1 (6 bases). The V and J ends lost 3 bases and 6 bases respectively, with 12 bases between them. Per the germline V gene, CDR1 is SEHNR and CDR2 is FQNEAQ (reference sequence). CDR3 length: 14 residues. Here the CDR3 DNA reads TGTGCCAGCAGCTTCGTAGGCAGGGGAAACATTCAGTACTTC. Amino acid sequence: CASSFVGRGNIQYF.

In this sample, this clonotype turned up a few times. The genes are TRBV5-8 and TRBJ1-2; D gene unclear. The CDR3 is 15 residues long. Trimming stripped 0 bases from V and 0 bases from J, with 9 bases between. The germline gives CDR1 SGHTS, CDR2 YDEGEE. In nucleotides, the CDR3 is TGTGCCAGCAGCTTGGGGGCCGTCACTAACTATGGCTACACCTTC. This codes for CASSLGAVTNYGYTF.